The 21 T cell receptor beta chains presented below share a single source sample, sequenced in a study of cytomegalovirus exposure and HLA in healthy donors. The PCR had 60 Vbeta and 13 Jbeta primers. Profiled with immunoSEQ multiplex PCR; TCRdb holds only in-frame clones, not every one. The table lists more than 95,000 clones, around 76% of them singletons, with approximately 16% in the top ten. The material sequenced was PBMCs. These TCRs come from a man aged 50-60 years in good health and CMV-seropositive.

This clone was counted only a few times. The chain has TRBV28 and TRBJ2-7, with D maybe TRBD2 (7 bases). V was clipped by 8 bases and J by 11 bases, with 28 bases between them. CDR3 length: 15 amino acids. Germline loops: CDR1 MDHEN, CDR2 SYDVKM. This CDR3 is CASPNSETSMGGKYF. The DNA of the CDR3 is TGTGCCAGCCCTAACTCCGAGACTAGCATGGGGGGCAAGTACTTC.

The chain uses TRBV29-1 and TRBJ2-1; 7 nucleotides align to TRBD1. CDR1 and CDR2 from the germline V gene are SQVTM and ANQGSEA. V gave up 4 bases and J gave up 6 bases; unmatched junction bases: 9. This CDR3 has 14 residues. The CDR3 bases are TGCAGCGTTGTTGGGGACAGCTTCTCCAATGAGCAGTTCTTC. Its translation is CSVVGDSFSNEQFF.

This sequence joins TRBV5-1 and TRBJ2-1, with D possibly matching TRBD2 (6 bases). V gave up 0 bases and J gave up 5 bases, with 12 bases separating them. Germline CDR1 SGHRS, CDR2 YFSETQ. The CDR3 runs to 15 residues. Here the CDR3 reads CASSLVGGLDNEQFF. The CDR3 DNA sequence: TGCGCCAGCAGCTTGGTAGGAGGGTTGGACAATGAGCAGTTCTTC.

The table lists this clone with a count of one. The chain has TRBV27 and TRBJ2-1, with 8 bases matching TRBD2. J was trimmed by 4 bases and V by 9 bases; bases with no gene match: 8. Per germline, CDR1 MNHEY and CDR2 SMNVEV (reference sequence). The CDR3 contains 14 residues. DNA of the CDR3: TGTGCCAGTTCCCCGGGACTAGTTTACAATGAGCAGTTCTTC. Its protein is CASSPGLVYNEQFF.

This rearrangement joins TRBV19 to TRBJ2-5; TRBD2 agrees at 8 bases. The CDR3 length is 15 residues. The V segment lost 1 base and the J segment 5 bases; nucleotides outside the gene matches: 6. Per the germline V gene, CDR1 is LNHDA and CDR2 is SQIVND (reference sequence). Written as DNA, the CDR3 is TGTGCCAGTAGTATAGCGGGGGGGCGCTGGGAGACCCAGTACTTC. This codes for CASSIAGGRWETQYF.

V gene TRBV6-5 combines with J gene TRBJ2-1, with TRBD2 matching 15 bases. In germline, CDR1 is MNHEY, CDR2 SVGAGI. The CDR3 is made up of 15 amino acids. V shed 8 bases, J shed 9 bases, and the junction held 8 bases outside the gene matches. Written as DNA, the CDR3 is TGTGCCAGCCGAGCTCGGACTAGCGGGAGGGGTGAGCAGTTCTTC. Protein: CASRARTSGRGEQFF.

V is TRBV29-1 and J is TRBJ1-2, with a possible D match to TRBD1 (5 bases). CDR1 and CDR2 from the germline V gene are SQVTM and ANQGSEA. V was pared by 4 bases and J by 4 bases, with 19 bases between. The CDR3 covers 15 residues. The CDR3 region has the DNA TGCAGCGTTGTGGAAGGGGTGCAGGGATTCTATGGCTACACCTTC. Residues: CSVVEGVQGFYGYTF.

This clone appeared a single time. V gene TRBV6-4 combines with J gene TRBJ2-1; the match to TRBD2 covers 12 bases. This CDR3 spans 15 amino acids. V was clipped by 6 bases and J by 3 bases; unmatched bases: 3. Germline V gene sequence: CDR1 MRHNA, CDR2 SNTAGT. DNA for the CDR3: TGTGCCAGCAGCGTACTAGCGGGAGGCTACAATGAGCAGTTCTTC. It encodes CASSVLAGGYNEQFF.

This chain connects TRBV25-1 to TRBJ2-3; 14 bases are a match to TRBD2. Germline CDR1 and CDR2: MGHDK and SYGVNS. This CDR3 has 18 amino acids. V lost 8 bases, J lost 0 bases, and 10 bases stayed unmatched. CDR3 sequence (DNA): TGTGCCAGCGGGGGGACTAGCGGGAGTAAGTGGAGCACAGATACGCAGTATTTT. It yields the protein CASGGTSGSKWSTDTQYF.

V gene TRBV11-2 combines with J gene TRBJ2-7, with 10 bases lining up with TRBD1. Per germline, CDR1 SGHAT and CDR2 FQNNGV. V lost 5 bases and J lost 4; bases outside the gene matches: 5. CDR3 length: 14 residues. The CDR3 coding sequence is TGTGCCAGCAGCCCAGGGACAGGGGCTTACGAGCAGTACTTC. Translated: CASSPGTGAYEQYF.

This clone was detected once. The chain joins TRBV7-2 to TRBJ1-1; no reliable D call. V was cut by 0 bases and J by 1 base, with 6 bases left in between. Germline CDR1 SGHTA, CDR2 FQGNSA. The CDR3 length is 14 residues. The CDR3 DNA is TGTGCCAGCAGCTTAGCGTTGAGGAACACTGAAGCTTTCTTT. Residues: CASSLALRNTEAFF.

The table lists this clone with a few counts. The chain employs TRBV21-1 and TRBJ2-7; TRBD2 is taken as the D call from the table, unchecked against the DNA. TRBV21-1 is described as a pseudogene. The CDR3 is made up of 18 amino acids. As DNA, the CDR3 is TGTGCCAGCAGCATCCGACTAGCTATGCATACTAGCTCCTACGAGCAGTACTTC. Protein sequence: CASSIRLAMHTSSYEQYF.

This rearrangement joins TRBV5-6 to TRBJ1-1, with D uncertain. From germline, CDR1 is SGHDT and CDR2 YYEEEE. V was shortened by 0 bases and J by 4 bases, with 7 bases between the two germline ends. This CDR3 has 13 residues. CDR3 DNA sequence: TGTGCCAGCAGCTTGGTAACAGCCACTGAAGCTTTCTTT. Translation gives CASSLVTATEAFF.

V and J are TRBV5-1 and TRBJ1-2; D may be TRBD1 (6 bases). CDR1 and CDR2 (germline): SGHRS, YFSETQ. CDR3 size: 14 residues. The ends were cut back, 0 bases at V and 2 bases at J, with 8 bases in the middle. The CDR3 DNA sequence: TGCGCCAGCAGCTTGGGGACAGTGAACTATGGCTACACCTTC. Its protein is CASSLGTVNYGYTF.

The rearrangement links TRBV29-1 to TRBJ1-2, with D unclear. Trimming took 4 bases from V and 2 from J, leaving 17 bases between them. The germline gives CDR1 SQVTM, CDR2 ANQGSEA. The CDR3 length is 15 residues. The CDR3 reads CSVGSYEGLNYGYTF. DNA for the CDR3: TGCAGCGTTGGATCCTATGAGGGTTTAAACTATGGCTACACCTTC.

The rearrangement joins TRBV7-9 to TRBJ2-6; D gene ambiguous. Germline-derived CDR1 and CDR2 are SEHNR and FQNEAQ (reference sequence). The V and J ends lost 0 bases and 0 bases respectively, with 9 bases between them. The CDR3 loop spans 17 amino acids. The CDR3 here is CASSLAVLPSGANVLTF. The DNA of the CDR3 is TGTGCCAGCAGCTTAGCTGTTCTCCCCTCTGGGGCCAACGTCCTGACTTTC.

The chain recombines TRBV7-2 with TRBJ1-2, with D unclear. The CDR3 is 15 amino acids. Germline V gives CDR1 SGHTA, CDR2 FQGNSA. Trimming removed 7 bases from V and 8 bases from J, with 23 bases in between. CDR3 amino acids: CASIPQLSGSRGYTF. As DNA, the CDR3 is TGTGCCAGCATCCCCCAACTATCTGGTTCAAGGGGCTACACCTTC.

Details on this clone: Germline and junction disagree at one end, which may indicate a read error. V usage is TRBV10-3 and J usage is TRBJ1-6; possibly TRBD1 for D (6 bases). The germline CDR1 and CDR2 sequences are ENHRY and SYGVKD. The CDR3 sequence is 14 residues long. The CDR3 region has the DNA TGTGCCATCAGCTCTTTGGACAGTAATTCACCCCCCCACTTT. Translating it yields CAISSLDSNSPPHF.

The chain uses TRBV6-5 and TRBJ1-1, with 7 bases aligning to TRBD1. Germline V lookup: CDR1 MNHEY, CDR2 SVGAGI. CDR3 size: 15 residues. V shed 0 bases, J shed 3 bases, and the junction held 4 bases outside the gene matches. CDR3 amino acids: CASSYSAGGYTEAFF. For the CDR3, the DNA is TGTGCCAGCAGTTACTCGGCAGGGGGGTACACTGAAGCTTTCTTT.

This clone was detected only once. This chain connects TRBV19 to TRBJ2-7, with 10 nucleotides matching TRBD1. V lost 5 bases to trimming and J lost 6 bases; unmatched junction nucleotides: 13. Germline V gene data show CDR1 as LNHDA and CDR2 as SQIVND (reference sequence). The CDR3 loop spans 16 amino acids. CDR3 nucleotide sequence: TGTGCCAGTAGTCCCTATTTCGGGACAGGGGACGGCGAGCAGTACTTC. Its translation: CASSPYFGTGDGEQYF.

The gene calls are TRBV6-1 and TRBJ1-5, with D uncertain. Germline CDR1 reads MNHNS; CDR2 reads SASEGT. Trimming pared 0 bases from V and 7 bases from J, leaving 7 bases between. CDR3 length: 13 residues. CDR3 loop: CASSEARQQPQHF. The CDR3 DNA sequence: TGTGCCAGCAGTGAAGCGCGGCAGCAGCCCCAGCATTTT.